The clone carrying this TCR beta chain has a count of ten or more. Genomic DNA served as template for TCR beta VDJ and CDR3 profiling. TCRdb itself ran the reads through MiXCR, one entry per CDR3 protein. The sample has about 160,000 distinct CDR3 sequences; around 45% are singletons. With 3 bases removed from V and 10 bases from J, the gap between germline ends came to 15 bases. Germline CDR1 LNHDA, CDR2 SQIVND (reference sequence). The CDR3 extends over 13 amino acids. This entry comes from a study of CD8+CD57+ T cells in acquired aplastic anemia. The overall study: Sorted CD4+ and CD8+ cell DNA averaged approximately 3 ug. The study obtained about 10 million reads on average for CD4+ cells from healthy donors.

Sequenced sample: sorted CD4+, CD8+, or CD8+CD57+ T cells (not recorded which) from PBMCs. This sequence joins TRBV19 and TRBJ1-2; D perhaps matches TRBD1 (5 bases). The sequence was collected from a human donor in good health. The CDR3 here is CASSIRQGSDYTF. CDR3 DNA: TGTGCCAGTAGTATTCGGCAGGGATCGGACTACACCTTC. Full variable domain (rest looked up from reference TRBV19 and TRBJ1-2): DGGITQSPKYLFRKEGQNVTLSCEQNLNHDAMYWYRQDPGQGLRLIYYSQIVNDFQKGDIAEGYSVSREKKESFPLTVTSAQKNPTAFYLCASSIRQGSDYTFGSGTRLTVV.